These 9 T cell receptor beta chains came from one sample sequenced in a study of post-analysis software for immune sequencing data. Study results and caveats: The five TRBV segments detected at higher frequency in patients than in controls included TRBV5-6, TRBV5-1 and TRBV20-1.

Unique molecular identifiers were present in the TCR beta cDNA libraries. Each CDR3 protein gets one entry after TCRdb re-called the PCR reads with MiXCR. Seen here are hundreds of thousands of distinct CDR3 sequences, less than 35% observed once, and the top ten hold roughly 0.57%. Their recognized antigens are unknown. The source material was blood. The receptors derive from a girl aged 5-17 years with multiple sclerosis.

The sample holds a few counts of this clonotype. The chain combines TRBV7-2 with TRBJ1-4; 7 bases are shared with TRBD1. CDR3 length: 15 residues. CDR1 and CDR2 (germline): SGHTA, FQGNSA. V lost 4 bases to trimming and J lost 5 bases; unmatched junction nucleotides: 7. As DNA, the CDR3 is TGTGCCAGCAGCTCCCCGACAGGGCAGAATGAAAAACTGTTTTTT. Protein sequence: CASSSPTGQNEKLFF.

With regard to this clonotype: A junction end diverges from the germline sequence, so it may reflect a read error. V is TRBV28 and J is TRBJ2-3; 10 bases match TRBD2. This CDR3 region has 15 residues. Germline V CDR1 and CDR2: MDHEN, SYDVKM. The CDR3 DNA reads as TGTGCCAGCAGTTTAGCTAGCGGGAGCATGGATACGCGGTATTTT. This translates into CASSLASGSMDTRYF.

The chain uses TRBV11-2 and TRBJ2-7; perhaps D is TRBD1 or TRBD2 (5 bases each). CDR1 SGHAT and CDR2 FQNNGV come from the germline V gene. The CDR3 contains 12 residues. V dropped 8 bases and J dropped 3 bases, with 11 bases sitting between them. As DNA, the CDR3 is TGTGCCAGCGGGACCCTATTCTACGAGCAGTACTTC. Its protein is CASGTLFYEQYF. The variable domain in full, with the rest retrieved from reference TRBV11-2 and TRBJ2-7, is EAGVAQSPRYKIIEKRQSVAFWCNPISGHATLYWYQQILGQGPKLLIQFQNNGVVDDSQLPKDRFSAERLKGVDSTLKIQPAKLEDSAVYLCASGTLFYEQYFGPGTRLTVT.

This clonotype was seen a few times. The CDR3 sequence is CSARDPQGLNQETQYF. DNA of the CDR3: TGCAGTGCTAGAGACCCCCAGGGACTGAACCAAGAGACCCAGTACTTC. V and J are TRBV20-1 and TRBJ2-5, with D tentatively TRBD2 (6 bases). The CDR3 totals 16 residues. Trimming took 0 bases from V and 0 from J, leaving 14 bases between them. Germline loops: CDR1 DFQATT, CDR2 SNEGSKA (reference sequence).

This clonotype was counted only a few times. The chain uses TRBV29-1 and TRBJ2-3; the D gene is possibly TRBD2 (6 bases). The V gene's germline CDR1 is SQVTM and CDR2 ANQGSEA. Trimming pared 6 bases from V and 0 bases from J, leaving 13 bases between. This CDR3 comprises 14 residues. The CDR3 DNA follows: TGCAGCGTCCTGGGACTTTCTAGCACAGATACGCAGTATTTT. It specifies CSVLGLSSTDTQYF.

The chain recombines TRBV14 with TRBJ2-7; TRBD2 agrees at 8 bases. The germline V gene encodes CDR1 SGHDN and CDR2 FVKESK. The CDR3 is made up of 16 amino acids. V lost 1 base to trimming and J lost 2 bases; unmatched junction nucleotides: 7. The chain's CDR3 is CASSQGLTSATYEQYF. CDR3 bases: TGTGCCAGCAGCCAAGGCCTGACTAGCGCTACCTACGAGCAGTACTTC.

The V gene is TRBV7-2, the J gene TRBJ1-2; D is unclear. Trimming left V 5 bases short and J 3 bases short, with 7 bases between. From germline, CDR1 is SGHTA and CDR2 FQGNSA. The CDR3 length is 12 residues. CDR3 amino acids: CASSPSYYGYTF. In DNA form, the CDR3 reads TGTGCCAGCAGCCCTAGCTACTATGGCTACACCTTC.

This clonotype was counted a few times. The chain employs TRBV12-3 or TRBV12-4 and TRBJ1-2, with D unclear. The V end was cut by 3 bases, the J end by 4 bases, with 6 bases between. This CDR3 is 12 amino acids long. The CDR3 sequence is CASSFKVYGYTF. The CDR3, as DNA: TGTGCCAGCAGTTTCAAGGTCTATGGCTACACCTTC.

CDR3 region: CASSPTLDTQYF. The CDR3 DNA reads TGTGCCAGCAGCCCTACCCTAGATACGCAGTATTTT. V gene TRBV7-2 combines with J gene TRBJ2-3, with D unresolved. CDR1 and CDR2 from the germline V gene are SGHTA and FQGNSA. Trimming cost V 5 bases and J 5 bases, with 8 bases left between them. The length of the CDR3 is 12 residues.